These T cell receptor beta chains were read from a single sample in a study of vaccination and CD4 T cells after COVID-19. In TCRdb, the PCR reads were re-called with MiXCR into one record per CDR3 protein. This table has 13,000 or so distinct CDR3 sequences, roughly 43% appearing once. No cognate antigen is known for these TCRs. The sequenced sample consisted of CD4+ T cells from blood, cultured in vitro. The source of these receptors is a human donor who had recovered from COVID-19. The CDR3 runs from the conserved cysteine through the conserved F or W. D genes are given only for firm matches. The size entry is marked missing in some rows and otherwise reads once, few, many or a size class.

CDR3aa: CASSGVSMQGSTRRELFF
CDR3nt: TGTGCCAGCAGTGGCGTCTCCATGCAGGGGTCAACCCGTAGGGAGCTGTTTTTT
d_gene: .
j_gene: TRBJ2-2
v_gene: TRBV28
len: 18
abundance: .

CDR3aa: CASSLGTGVPDNYGYTF
CDR3nt: TGCGCCAGCAGCTTGGGGACAGGGGTTCCCGATAACTATGGCTACACCTTC
d_gene: TRBD1
j_gene: TRBJ1-2
v_gene: TRBV5-1
len: 17
abundance: .

CDR3aa: CASSLSPGSDYGYTF
CDR3nt: TGCGCCAGCAGCTTAAGTCCAGGGTCGGACTATGGCTACACCTTC
d_gene: .
j_gene: TRBJ1-2
v_gene: TRBV5-1
len: 15
abundance: .

CDR3aa: CASSYSGSWQNYGYTF
CDR3nt: TGTGCCAGCAGTTACTCGGGCTCGTGGCAGAACTATGGCTACACCTTC
d_gene: .
j_gene: TRBJ1-2
v_gene: TRBV6-5
len: 16
abundance: .

CDR3aa: CSARLDRGGQPQHF
CDR3nt: TGCAGTGCTAGGCTTGACAGGGGTGGACAGCCCCAGCATTTT
d_gene: TRBD1
j_gene: TRBJ1-5
v_gene: TRBV20-1
len: 14
abundance: few

CDR3aa: CASSVIGGNQPQHF
CDR3nt: TGTGCCAGCAGTGTTATAGGGGGCAATCAGCCCCAGCATTTT
d_gene: .
j_gene: TRBJ1-5
v_gene: TRBV6-1
len: 14
abundance: .

CDR3aa: CASSLNRQIPDF
CDR3nt: TGTGCCAGCAGCCTAAATCGACAGATTCCAGACTTC
d_gene: .
j_gene: TRBJ1-2
v_gene: TRBV7-9
len: 12
abundance: few

CDR3aa: CSVLVGVRVHETQYF
CDR3nt: TGCAGCGTCCTAGTCGGGGTGAGGGTTCACGAGACCCAGTACTTC
d_gene: .
j_gene: TRBJ2-5
v_gene: TRBV29-1
len: 15
abundance: few

CDR3aa: CASSFLAGGAETQYF
CDR3nt: TGCGCCAGCAGCTTCCTAGCGGGGGGAGCAGAGACCCAGTACTTC
d_gene: TRBD2
j_gene: TRBJ2-5
v_gene: TRBV4-1
len: 15
abundance: .

CDR3aa: CASSQGTNYGYTF
CDR3nt: TGCGCCAGCAGCCAAGGGACTAACTATGGCTACACCTTC
d_gene: .
j_gene: TRBJ1-2
v_gene: TRBV5-1
len: 13
abundance: .

CDR3aa: CSAMVAGGSTDTQYF
CDR3nt: TGCAGTGCCATGGTAGCGGGGGGGAGCACAGATACGCAGTATTTT
d_gene: TRBD2
j_gene: TRBJ2-3
v_gene: TRBV20-1
len: 15
abundance: few

CDR3aa: CASSLASGTGRRETQYF
CDR3nt: TGTGCCAGCAGCTTAGCGAGTGGGACAGGGCGCAGGGAGACCCAGTACTTC
d_gene: TRBD1
j_gene: TRBJ2-5
v_gene: TRBV7-6
len: 17
abundance: few

CDR3aa: CASSSPETANYGYTF
CDR3nt: TGTGCCAGCAGCTCGCCAGAGACAGCTAACTATGGCTACACCTTC
d_gene: .
j_gene: TRBJ1-2
v_gene: TRBV7-9
len: 15
abundance: .

CDR3aa: CASSIDRVDTQYF
CDR3nt: TGTGCCAGCAGTATAGACAGGGTAGATACGCAGTATTTT
d_gene: TRBD1
j_gene: TRBJ2-3
v_gene: TRBV27
len: 13
abundance: few

CDR3aa: CASSTTGREQYF
CDR3nt: TGTGCCAGCAGCACGACAGGGCGCGAGCAGTACTTC
d_gene: TRBD1
j_gene: TRBJ2-7
v_gene: TRBV12-3/TRBV12-4
len: 12
abundance: once

CDR3aa: CASSLGDRISYNSPLHF
CDR3nt: TGTGCCAGCAGCTTAGGGGACAGAATCTCCTATAATTCACCCCTCCACTTT
d_gene: TRBD1
j_gene: TRBJ1-6
v_gene: TRBV5-8
len: 17
abundance: .

CDR3aa: CAWSRTKGSNSPLHF
CDR3nt: TGTGCCTGGAGCCGAACCAAGGGCAGTAATTCACCCCTCCACTTT
d_gene: .
j_gene: TRBJ1-6
v_gene: TRBV30
len: 15
abundance: .

CDR3aa: CSAKVDSRVNTEAFF
CDR3nt: TGCAGTGCCAAAGTCGATAGCCGGGTGAACACTGAAGCTTTCTTT
d_gene: .
j_gene: TRBJ1-1
v_gene: TRBV20-1
len: 15
abundance: .

CDR3aa: CATSDSRQAYNEQFF
CDR3nt: TGTGCCACCAGTGATTCTCGACAGGCGTACAATGAGCAGTTCTTC
d_gene: .
j_gene: TRBJ2-1
v_gene: TRBV24-1
len: 15
abundance: few

CDR3aa: CASSLSGTENTEAFF
CDR3nt: TGTGCCAGCAGTTTATCCGGGACAGAGAACACTGAAGCTTTCTTT
d_gene: TRBD1
j_gene: TRBJ1-1
v_gene: TRBV12-3/TRBV12-4
len: 15
abundance: .

CDR3aa: CASSSGLAGTLYEQYF
CDR3nt: TGTGCCAGCAGCTCCGGACTAGCGGGGACCTTATACGAGCAGTACTTC
d_gene: TRBD2
j_gene: TRBJ2-7
v_gene: TRBV7-2
len: 16
abundance: .

CDR3aa: CASGESTGQETQYF
CDR3nt: TGTGCCAGCGGGGAATCAACGGGGCAAGAGACCCAGTACTTC
d_gene: .
j_gene: TRBJ2-5
v_gene: TRBV6-1
len: 14
abundance: .

CDR3aa: CASSPGTSAYNEQFF
CDR3nt: TGTGCCAGCAGTCCAGGGACTAGCGCCTACAATGAGCAGTTCTTC
d_gene: TRBD2
j_gene: TRBJ2-1
v_gene: TRBV12-3/TRBV12-4
len: 15
abundance: once

CDR3aa: CSARGNTEAFF
CDR3nt: TGCAGTGCTAGGGGGAACACTGAAGCTTTCTTT
d_gene: .
j_gene: TRBJ1-1
v_gene: TRBV20-1
len: 11
abundance: few

CDR3aa: CASSLSLGSLAGVGDTQYF
CDR3nt: TGCGCCAGCAGCTTATCTTTAGGAAGTCTAGCGGGGGTCGGTGATACGCAGTATTTT
d_gene: TRBD2
j_gene: TRBJ2-3
v_gene: TRBV5-1
len: 19
abundance: .

CDR3aa: CASSPQGQRRGYTF
CDR3nt: TGTGCCAGCTCACCACAGGGGCAACGGCGCGGCTACACCTTC
d_gene: .
j_gene: TRBJ1-2
v_gene: TRBV18
len: 14
abundance: few

CDR3aa: CASSEFRADTPEQYF
CDR3nt: TGTGCCAGCAGTGAATTTCGGGCCGATACACCCGAGCAGTACTTC
d_gene: .
j_gene: TRBJ2-7
v_gene: TRBV2
len: 15
abundance: .

CDR3aa: CASSTSRDGIGYTF
CDR3nt: TGTGCCAGTAGTACCTCCCGGGACGGCATAGGCTACACCTTC
d_gene: .
j_gene: TRBJ1-2
v_gene: TRBV19
len: 14
abundance: few

CDR3aa: CATSGGLRGSYNEQFF
CDR3nt: TGTGCCACCAGCGGGGGACTCCGCGGATCCTACAATGAGCAGTTCTTC
d_gene: .
j_gene: TRBJ2-1
v_gene: TRBV15
len: 16
abundance: .

CDR3aa: CASRTSDRSDYGYTF
CDR3nt: TGTGCCAGCAGGACCTCGGACAGGTCGGACTATGGCTACACCTTC
d_gene: TRBD1
j_gene: TRBJ1-2
v_gene: TRBV6-2/TRBV6-3
len: 15
abundance: few

CDR3aa: CASSTPPDREVSLSPYEQYF
CDR3nt: TGTGCCAGCAGCACCCCCCCCGACAGGGAGGTTAGTTTAAGCCCCTACGAGCAGTACTTC
d_gene: .
j_gene: TRBJ2-7
v_gene: TRBV21-1
len: 20
abundance: .

CDR3aa: CASSLTSGYEKLFF
CDR3nt: TGTGCCAGCAGTCTTACGTCGGGTTATGAAAAACTGTTTTTT
d_gene: .
j_gene: TRBJ1-4
v_gene: TRBV6-1
len: 14
abundance: .

CDR3aa: CASSERNTGELFF
CDR3nt: TGTGCCAGCTCGGAAAGGAACACCGGGGAGCTGTTTTTT
d_gene: .
j_gene: TRBJ2-2
v_gene: TRBV18
len: 13
abundance: .

CDR3aa: CASSRRGALNTEAFF
CDR3nt: TGTGCCAGCAGCCGGAGAGGGGCTTTGAACACTGAAGCTTTCTTT
d_gene: .
j_gene: TRBJ1-1
v_gene: TRBV5-5
len: 15
abundance: few

CDR3aa: CASSDDRAQPQHF
CDR3nt: TGTGCCAGTAGTGATGACAGGGCCCAGCCCCAGCATTTT
d_gene: TRBD1
j_gene: TRBJ1-5
v_gene: TRBV19
len: 13
abundance: .

CDR3aa: CAWSGTGKVHEQYF
CDR3nt: TGTGCCTGGAGTGGGACAGGGAAGGTCCACGAGCAGTACTTC
d_gene: TRBD1
j_gene: TRBJ2-7
v_gene: TRBV30
len: 14
abundance: few

CDR3aa: CASSYSTGGHEQYF
CDR3nt: TGTGCCAGCAGTTACTCGACAGGGGGCCACGAGCAGTACTTC
d_gene: TRBD1
j_gene: TRBJ2-7
v_gene: TRBV6-2/TRBV6-3
len: 14
abundance: .

CDR3aa: CASTRGLAGGPGDTQYF
CDR3nt: TGTGCCAGCACTAGAGGACTAGCGGGAGGGCCAGGAGATACGCAGTATTTT
d_gene: TRBD2
j_gene: TRBJ2-3
v_gene: TRBV6-1
len: 17
abundance: .

CDR3aa: CASRPYGGKQGNTIYF
CDR3nt: TGTGCCAGCAGACCCTACGGGGGAAAGCAGGGAAACACCATATATTTT
d_gene: .
j_gene: TRBJ1-3
v_gene: TRBV6-1
len: 16
abundance: .

CDR3aa: CSASGSTDTQYF
CDR3nt: TGCAGTGCTAGCGGGAGCACAGATACGCAGTATTTT
d_gene: .
j_gene: TRBJ2-3
v_gene: TRBV20-1
len: 12
abundance: few

CDR3aa: CASTSERWTRQNSYERYF
CDR3nt: TGTGCCAGCACCAGTGAGAGATGGACTCGACAGAACTCCTACGAGCGGTACTTC
d_gene: .
j_gene: TRBJ2-7
v_gene: TRBV6-1
len: 18
abundance: .

CDR3aa: CASRDRGNRGNTIYF
CDR3nt: TGTGCCAGCAGAGACAGGGGGAACCGGGGAAACACCATATATTTT
d_gene: TRBD1
j_gene: TRBJ1-3
v_gene: TRBV6-1
len: 15
abundance: .

CDR3aa: CASSEDLQGATYGYTF
CDR3nt: TGTGCCAGCAGTGAAGATTTGCAGGGGGCTACCTATGGCTACACCTTC
d_gene: TRBD1
j_gene: TRBJ1-2
v_gene: TRBV2
len: 16
abundance: .

CDR3aa: CASSPLNRGRGAFF
CDR3nt: TGTGCCAGCAGTCCTCTGAACAGGGGGCGCGGAGCTTTCTTT
d_gene: TRBD1
j_gene: TRBJ1-1
v_gene: TRBV6-1
len: 14
abundance: .

CDR3aa: CASSPTSADTQYF
CDR3nt: TGTGCCAGCTCACCTACCTCCGCAGATACGCAGTATTTT
d_gene: .
j_gene: TRBJ2-3
v_gene: TRBV18
len: 13
abundance: .

CDR3aa: CASSQEDVSYEQYF
CDR3nt: TGTGCCAGCAGCCAAGAGGACGTATCCTACGAGCAGTACTTC
d_gene: .
j_gene: TRBJ2-7
v_gene: TRBV14
len: 14
abundance: .

CDR3aa: CSAREAGAGGYFRGYTF
CDR3nt: TGCAGTGCTAGAGAAGCGGGAGCAGGGGGCTATTTTCGAGGCTACACCTTC
d_gene: TRBD1
j_gene: TRBJ1-2
v_gene: TRBV20-1
len: 17
abundance: .

CDR3aa: CASSQGQGLGYTF
CDR3nt: TGTGCCAGCAGCCAAGGGCAGGGGCTTGGCTACACCTTC
d_gene: .
j_gene: TRBJ1-2
v_gene: TRBV14
len: 13
abundance: few

CDR3aa: CATSGSGDQPQHF
CDR3nt: TGTGCCACCAGTGGAAGTGGGGATCAGCCCCAGCATTTT
d_gene: .
j_gene: TRBJ1-5
v_gene: TRBV24-1
len: 13
abundance: .

CDR3aa: CASSLGATGELFF
CDR3nt: TGTGCCAGCAGCTTAGGAGCAACCGGGGAGCTGTTTTTT
d_gene: .
j_gene: TRBJ2-2
v_gene: TRBV7-2
len: 13
abundance: .

CDR3aa: CASSYGQGGGYTF
CDR3nt: TGTGCCAGCAGTTACGGGCAGGGAGGTGGCTACACCTTC
d_gene: .
j_gene: TRBJ1-2
v_gene: TRBV6-5
len: 13
abundance: few

CDR3aa: CSARGWENGGNEQFF
CDR3nt: TGCAGTGCTAGGGGGTGGGAGAACGGCGGCAATGAGCAGTTCTTC
d_gene: .
j_gene: TRBJ2-1
v_gene: TRBV20-1
len: 15
abundance: few

CDR3aa: CASSFVTGGNGYTF
CDR3nt: TGTGCCAGCAGCTTCGTTACAGGGGGTAATGGCTACACCTTC
d_gene: TRBD1
j_gene: TRBJ1-2
v_gene: TRBV11-2
len: 14
abundance: .

CDR3aa: CASSSRQGAWETQYF
CDR3nt: TGTGCCAGCAGCTCCCGACAGGGGGCGTGGGAGACCCAGTACTTC
d_gene: TRBD1
j_gene: TRBJ2-5
v_gene: TRBV7-6
len: 15
abundance: .

CDR3aa: CASSYSDKYGYTF
CDR3nt: TGTGCCAGCAGTTACTCTGACAAGTATGGCTACACCTTC
d_gene: .
j_gene: TRBJ1-2
v_gene: TRBV6-5
len: 13
abundance: .

CDR3aa: CASSIGGVSGANVLTF
CDR3nt: TGTGCCAGTAGTATTGGAGGGGTCTCTGGGGCCAACGTCCTGACTTTC
d_gene: .
j_gene: TRBJ2-6
v_gene: TRBV19
len: 16
abundance: .

CDR3aa: CASSEEWGSYGYTF
CDR3nt: TGTGCCAGCAGTGAAGAATGGGGAAGCTATGGCTACACCTTC
d_gene: .
j_gene: TRBJ1-2
v_gene: TRBV2
len: 14
abundance: few

CDR3aa: CASSLVGGVWTGPHYGYTF
CDR3nt: TGTGCTAGCAGCTTAGTAGGTGGTGTATGGACAGGGCCTCACTATGGCTACACCTTC
d_gene: TRBD1
j_gene: TRBJ1-2
v_gene: TRBV7-7
len: 19
abundance: .

CDR3aa: CASTPQGSGSWGYTF
CDR3nt: TGTGCCAGCACCCCCCAGGGCAGTGGAAGTTGGGGCTACACCTTC
d_gene: .
j_gene: TRBJ1-2
v_gene: TRBV28
len: 15
abundance: few

CDR3aa: CASSNTGAGELFF
CDR3nt: TGTGCCAGTAGTAATACAGGGGCCGGGGAGCTGTTTTTT
d_gene: TRBD1
j_gene: TRBJ2-2
v_gene: TRBV19
len: 13
abundance: few